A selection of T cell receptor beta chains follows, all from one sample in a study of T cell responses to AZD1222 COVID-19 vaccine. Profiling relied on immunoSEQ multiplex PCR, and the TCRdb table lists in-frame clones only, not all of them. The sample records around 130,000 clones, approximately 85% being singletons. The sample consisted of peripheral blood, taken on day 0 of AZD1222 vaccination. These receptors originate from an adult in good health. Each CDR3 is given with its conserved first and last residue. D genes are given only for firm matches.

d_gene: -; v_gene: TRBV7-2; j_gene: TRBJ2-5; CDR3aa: CASSLGVNLETQYF
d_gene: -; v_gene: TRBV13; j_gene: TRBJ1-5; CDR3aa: CASSFQGDQPQHF
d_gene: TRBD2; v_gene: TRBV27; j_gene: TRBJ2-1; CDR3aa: CASSSSGSYNEQFF
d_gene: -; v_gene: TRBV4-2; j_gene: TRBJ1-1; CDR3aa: CASSQDLHTEAFF
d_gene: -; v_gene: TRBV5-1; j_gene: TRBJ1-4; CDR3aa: CASSFQGGEKLFF
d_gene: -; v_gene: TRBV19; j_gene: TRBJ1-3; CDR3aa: CASSFRPTRTGNTIYF
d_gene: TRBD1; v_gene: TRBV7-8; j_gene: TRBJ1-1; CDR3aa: CASSRDRVATEAFF
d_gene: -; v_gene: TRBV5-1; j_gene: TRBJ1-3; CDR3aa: CASSLTTSSGNTIYF
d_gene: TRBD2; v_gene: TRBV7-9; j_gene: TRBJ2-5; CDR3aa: CASSRSGSGETQYF
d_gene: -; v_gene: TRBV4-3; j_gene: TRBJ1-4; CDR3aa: CASGLGGATNEKLFF
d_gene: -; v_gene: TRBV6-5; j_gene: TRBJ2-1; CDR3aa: CASGRLTYRGHEQFF
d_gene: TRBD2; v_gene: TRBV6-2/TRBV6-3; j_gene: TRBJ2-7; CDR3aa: CASSEPSGRRSEQYF
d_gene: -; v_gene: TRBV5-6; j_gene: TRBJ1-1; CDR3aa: CASSPTSWLGTEAFF
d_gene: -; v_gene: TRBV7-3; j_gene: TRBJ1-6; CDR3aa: CASSQIQGSPLHF
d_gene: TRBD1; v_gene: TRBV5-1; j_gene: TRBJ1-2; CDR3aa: CASSSPTGTYGHTF
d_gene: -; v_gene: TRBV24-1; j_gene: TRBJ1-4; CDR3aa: CATQDREGADEKLFF
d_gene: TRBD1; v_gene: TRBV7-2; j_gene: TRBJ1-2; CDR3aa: CASSSSGTGGDYGYTF
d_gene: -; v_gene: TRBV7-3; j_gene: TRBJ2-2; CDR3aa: CASSTGYTGELFF
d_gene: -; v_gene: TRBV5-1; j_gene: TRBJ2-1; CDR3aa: CASSLGEGVLVREQFF
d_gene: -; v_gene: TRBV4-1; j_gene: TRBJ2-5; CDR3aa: CASSQGPGSQETQYF
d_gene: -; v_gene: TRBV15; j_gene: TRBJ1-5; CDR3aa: CATSKGLDSNQPQHF
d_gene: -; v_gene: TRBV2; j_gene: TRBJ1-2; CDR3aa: CASSVRRDYGYTF